Described below is a single T cell receptor beta chain sequence and its context. The clone's antigen remains unknown. No base quality values were provided; no much bigger clone lies one nucleotide off. These reads were obtained on an Illumina NovaSeq 6000. Synthesis of TCR cDNA relied on 5'RACE template switching, a step that introduced a universal primer site along with unique molecular identifiers. Priming of cDNA synthesis was performed from both the TCR alpha and TCR beta constant segments. Libraries were amplified in two PCR steps, with sample barcodes and sequencing adapters added in the second step. Sequencing of libraries was done on Illumina HiSeq 2500 (2x100 bp) or NovaSeq (2x150 bp). As for how the authors treated the data: MIGEC handled demultiplexing of reads and collapsing into UMI consensus sequences, while MiXCR performed V(D)J alignment. Clonotypes responding to the vaccine were identified with edgeR on replicate PBMC samples, with the criteria of FDR below 0.01 and a log2 fold change above 5 up to day 15. Each bulk clonotype was labeled CD4 or CD8 based on which sequenced repertoire, CD4 or CD8, contained the clonotype at higher abundance. TCRdb reanalyzed the raw reads on its own, using fastp at Q25 for trimming and MiXCR for clone calling, and kept in-frame beta chains. Entries that share a CDR3 protein sequence are merged under the most common genes and DNA. The authors' filters were not applied to this entry. The sample yields 350,000 to 450,000 distinct CDR3 sequences; around 19% were counted once. The ten top clones hold roughly a sixth of the sample.

V is trimmed back by 2 bases and J by 5 bases, and the junction contains 4 bases that no gene match accounts for. For CDR1 and CDR2, the germline V gene lists MNHEY and SVGAGI. From the cysteine through the phenylalanine, the CDR3 covers 14 amino acids. Just the 42-base CDR3 DNA is kept, in frame starting at base 1. Explained via the paper, the treatment or condition label denotes: live attenuated yellow fever vaccine strain. At each blood-draw timepoint, two biological replicates of bulk PBMCs were collected. A standard Ficoll-Paque protocol was used to isolate PBMCs from peripheral blood. TriZol was used to extract RNA from bulk PBMCs, CD4 and CD8 fractions, and dextramer-positive and dextramer-negative fractions. The data were taken from a study of T cells after yellow fever vaccination (dated by TCRdb to the late 2010s). Turning to the overall study: The SMART-Seq v4 Ultra Low Input RNA kit was used to prepare libraries from fractions with low cell numbers. Bulk TCR alpha and beta repertoires were sequenced longitudinally to track T-cell clones before and after primary and booster YFV17D yellow fever vaccination. Two healthy male donors, one aged 18 to 30 and one aged 30 to 40 years, were included in the cohort. Blood samples were taken at several timepoints before and after primary and secondary immunization, and bulk PBMC replicates and cell subsets were isolated.

General findings and caveats noted by the study authors: The study included only a couple of donors, which limits how far the findings can be generalized. After the booster, most of the clones that had expanded following primary vaccination were detected again (roughly 96% of CD4 and around 88% of CD8), which suggests that memory was broadly maintained. The secondary T-cell response was found to be weaker but faster than the primary response, with a peak reached on day 5 rather than on day 15. A small fraction of clonotypes appeared in both the CD4 and CD8 compartments, likely as a result of convergent recombination. Computational filtering was required because FACS-sorted repertoires could contain abundant contaminating clonotypes from the bulk population.

The chain is made from TRBV6-5 and TRBJ1-2; a stretch of 8 junction bases matches TRBD1. The source was PBMCs, collected before the yellow fever booster vaccination. The receptor comes from a man aged 18 to 30 who received the YFV17D yellow fever vaccine. The CDR3 protein sequence reads: CASSYGQGGYGYTF. The DNA reads as follows: TGTGCCAGCAGTTACGGACAGGGAGGGTATGGCTACACCTTC.